This is a list of T cell receptor beta chains from one sample in a study of T cells in Graves' hyperthyroidism and ophthalmopathy. MiXCR, run by TCRdb on the multiplex PCR reads, gives a single entry per CDR3 protein. The sample contains hundreds of thousands of distinct CDR3 sequences, around a fifth of which appear only once. Material for sequencing was blood. These receptors all stem from a woman in her 70s with Graves' ophthalmopathy. The CDR3 runs from the conserved cysteine through the conserved F or W. Fields, in order: V gene, J gene, clone size, CDR3 protein. The size entry is marked missing in some rows and otherwise reads once, few, many or a size class.

v_gene: TRBV28
j_gene: TRBJ2-3
abundance: NA
CDR3aa: CASWEGLAGDTQYF

v_gene: TRBV29-1
j_gene: TRBJ2-1
abundance: many
CDR3aa: CSALAGGNEQFF

v_gene: TRBV6-1
j_gene: TRBJ2-7
abundance: few
CDR3aa: CASSQYRGQTYEQYF

v_gene: TRBV6-2/TRBV6-3
j_gene: TRBJ2-2
abundance: once
CDR3aa: CAGTHTPKTGELFF

v_gene: TRBV5-1
j_gene: TRBJ1-1
abundance: NA
CDR3aa: CASSSQPVPNTEAFF

v_gene: TRBV6-5
j_gene: TRBJ2-4
abundance: few
CDR3aa: CASSYRTSGSGINIQYF

v_gene: TRBV19
j_gene: TRBJ1-1
abundance: NA
CDR3aa: CASTSQTPLNTEAFF

v_gene: TRBV7-8
j_gene: TRBJ2-1
abundance: NA
CDR3aa: CASSLYAGRAKNEQFF

v_gene: TRBV19
j_gene: TRBJ1-5
abundance: once
CDR3aa: CASSISQGGQPQHF

v_gene: TRBV12-3/TRBV12-4
j_gene: TRBJ1-5
abundance: NA
CDR3aa: CASSDRVQPQHF

v_gene: TRBV7-9
j_gene: TRBJ2-2
abundance: few
CDR3aa: CASSLNGQGAGELFF

v_gene: TRBV20-1
j_gene: TRBJ1-2
abundance: NA
CDR3aa: CSARQPGDYGYTF

v_gene: TRBV20-1
j_gene: TRBJ2-1
abundance: NA
CDR3aa: CSALGAGANEQFF

v_gene: TRBV27
j_gene: TRBJ1-2
abundance: many
CDR3aa: CASSLSGGGGYGYTF

v_gene: TRBV7-8
j_gene: TRBJ2-1
abundance: few
CDR3aa: CASSRSAGGAYNEQFF

v_gene: TRBV6-1
j_gene: TRBJ2-1
abundance: NA
CDR3aa: CASSKYGDSNEQFF

v_gene: TRBV20-1
j_gene: TRBJ1-1
abundance: NA
CDR3aa: CSARRDIRGTEAFF

v_gene: TRBV6-1
j_gene: TRBJ2-1
abundance: many
CDR3aa: CASSENIGLDEQFF

v_gene: TRBV2
j_gene: TRBJ1-2
abundance: many
CDR3aa: CASSEERGYGYTF

v_gene: TRBV3-1
j_gene: TRBJ2-7
abundance: NA
CDR3aa: CASSQKGTGRSKTYEQYF

v_gene: TRBV9
j_gene: TRBJ2-7
abundance: few
CDR3aa: CATSWTGHSYEQYF

v_gene: TRBV7-9
j_gene: TRBJ2-7
abundance: NA
CDR3aa: CAGSPIVGHSYEQYF

v_gene: TRBV28
j_gene: TRBJ2-7
abundance: few
CDR3aa: CASTSLAGGSYEQYF

v_gene: TRBV3-1
j_gene: TRBJ2-7
abundance: many
CDR3aa: CASSPRDRGGEQYF

v_gene: TRBV4-1
j_gene: TRBJ2-5
abundance: NA
CDR3aa: CASSQGVTRETQYF

v_gene: TRBV2
j_gene: TRBJ1-5
abundance: few
CDR3aa: CASSEMSAGNQPQHF

v_gene: TRBV20-1
j_gene: TRBJ1-3
abundance: few
CDR3aa: CSARPFDGNTIYF

v_gene: TRBV2
j_gene: TRBJ2-3
abundance: NA
CDR3aa: CASRRTSGYTDTQYF

v_gene: TRBV28
j_gene: TRBJ1-2
abundance: many
CDR3aa: CASSQGPVAYGYTF

v_gene: TRBV7-2
j_gene: TRBJ2-6
abundance: NA
CDR3aa: CASSPRASGANVLTF

v_gene: TRBV30
j_gene: TRBJ1-4
abundance: few
CDR3aa: CAWSVGTLGEKLFF